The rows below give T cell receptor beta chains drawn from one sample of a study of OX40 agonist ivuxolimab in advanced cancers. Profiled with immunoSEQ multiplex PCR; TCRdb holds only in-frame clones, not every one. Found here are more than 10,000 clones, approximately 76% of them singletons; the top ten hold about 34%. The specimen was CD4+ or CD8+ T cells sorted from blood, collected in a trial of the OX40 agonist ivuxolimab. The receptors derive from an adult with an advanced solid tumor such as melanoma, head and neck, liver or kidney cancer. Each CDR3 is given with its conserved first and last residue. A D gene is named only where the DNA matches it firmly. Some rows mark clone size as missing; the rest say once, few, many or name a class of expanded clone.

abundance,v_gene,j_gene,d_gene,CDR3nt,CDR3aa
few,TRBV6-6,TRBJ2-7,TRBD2,TGTGCCAGCACATTCGGGGGGGCCTACGAGCAGTACTTC,CASTFGGAYEQYF
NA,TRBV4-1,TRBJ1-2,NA,TGCGCCAGCAGACAAGACCAGGGGTGGTACTATGGCTACACCTTC,CASRQDQGWYYGYTF
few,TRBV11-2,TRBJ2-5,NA,TGTGCCAGCAGCCCTCAAGAGACCCAGTACTTC,CASSPQETQYF
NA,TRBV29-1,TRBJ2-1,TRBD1,TGCAGCGCATTAAAGCCGGGACAGGGGGGGAATGAGCAGTTCTTC,CSALKPGQGGNEQFF
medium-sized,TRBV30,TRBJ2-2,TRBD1,TGTGCCTGGAGTGGGGGGACAGCTATGTCCGGGGAGCTGTTTTTT,CAWSGGTAMSGELFF
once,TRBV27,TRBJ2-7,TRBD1,TGTGCCAGCAGTTGGGGGACAGGGGGCCGATACGAGCAGTACTTC,CASSWGTGGRYEQYF
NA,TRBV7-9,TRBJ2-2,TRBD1,TGTGCCAGCAGCACCCTGACAGGGGGCCCCACCGGGGAGCTGTTTTTT,CASSTLTGGPTGELFF
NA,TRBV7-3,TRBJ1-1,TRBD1,TGTGCCAGCAGCTTAAGGGCCCGGGGACAGAAGGACACTGAAGCTTTCTTT,CASSLRARGQKDTEAFF
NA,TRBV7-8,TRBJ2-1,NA,TGTGCCAGCAGGATCGGGAGTTTTAAGAATGAGCAGTTCTTC,CASRIGSFKNEQFF
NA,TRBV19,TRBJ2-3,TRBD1,TGTGCCAGTAGTATAGCCCCCAGGGGGTGGGGCACAGATACGCAGTATTTT,CASSIAPRGWGTDTQYF
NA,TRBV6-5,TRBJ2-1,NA,TGTGCCAGCAGTTTGAGCGGAAGTGGTGAGCAGTTCTTC,CASSLSGSGEQFF
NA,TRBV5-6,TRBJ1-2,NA,TGTGCCAGCAGCGATCAAGGGGCCAACTATGACTACACCTTC,CASSDQGANYDYTF
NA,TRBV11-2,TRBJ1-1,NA,TGTGCCAGCAGCTTAGATCTCTTCGCTGAAGCTTTCTTT,CASSLDLFAEAFF
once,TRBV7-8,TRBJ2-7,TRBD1,TGTGCCAGCAGCGCCCGGGACAGGGGGGTGGACGAGCAGTACTTC,CASSARDRGVDEQYF
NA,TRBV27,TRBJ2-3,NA,TGTGCCAGCAGTTTGGAGGCTACAGATACGCAGTATTTT,CASSLEATDTQYF